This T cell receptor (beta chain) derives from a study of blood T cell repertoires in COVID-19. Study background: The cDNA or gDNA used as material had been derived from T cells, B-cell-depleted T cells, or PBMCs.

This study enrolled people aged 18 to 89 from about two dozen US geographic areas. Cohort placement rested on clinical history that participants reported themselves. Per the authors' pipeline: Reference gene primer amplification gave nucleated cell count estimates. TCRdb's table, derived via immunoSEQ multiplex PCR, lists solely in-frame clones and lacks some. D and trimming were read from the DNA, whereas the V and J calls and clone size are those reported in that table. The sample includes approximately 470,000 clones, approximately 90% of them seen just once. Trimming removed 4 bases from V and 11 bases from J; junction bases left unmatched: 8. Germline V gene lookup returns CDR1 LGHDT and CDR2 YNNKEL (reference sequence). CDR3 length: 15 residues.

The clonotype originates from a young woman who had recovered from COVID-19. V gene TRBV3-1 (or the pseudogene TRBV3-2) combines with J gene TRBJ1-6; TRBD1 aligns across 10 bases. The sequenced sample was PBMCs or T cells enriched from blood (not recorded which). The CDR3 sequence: CASSPQTGGVAPLHF. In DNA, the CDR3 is TGTGCCAGCAGCCCGCAGACAGGGGGCGTTGCACCCCTCCACTTT.